This T cell receptor beta chain originates from a study of T cell responses to AZD1222 COVID-19 vaccine. General observations from the study: Vaccine-associated CD4 TCRs ranged over spike, dominating at 160-218 and 743-854. Unmutated regions of variants are reportedly targeted by nearly half of spike-specific TCRs.

Germline V CDR1 and CDR2: LNHDA, SQIVND (reference sequence). This CDR3 has 15 amino acids. Germline trimming cut 7 bases from V and 3 bases from J; bases unmatched to any gene: 4. Regarding this clone: No antigen is known for it.

Some clones are missing from TCRdb's copy, which holds only in-frame ones; the method was immunoSEQ multiplex PCR. In the table there are 150,000 or so clones, approximately 94% of which are singletons. The specimen comprised peripheral blood, sampled 28 days after the second AZD1222 dose. The rearrangement uses TRBV19 and TRBJ1-5; TRBD1 aligns across 12 bases. The clonotype was recovered from an adult who received the AZD1222 COVID-19 vaccine. CDR3 in amino acids: CASTRDRGPNQPQHF. CDR3 bases: TGTGCCAGTACCCGGGACAGGGGGCCCAATCAGCCCCAGCATTTT.